The TCR beta chain under discussion was sequenced for a study of cytomegalovirus exposure and HLA in healthy donors. The overall study: Ancestry clustering placed 81% of around 400 genotyped donors in the Caucasian-associated cluster. Study-wide results and limits: Segments of the TCR beta V type were, in most cases, productive about 90% or about 30% of the time in an earlier analysis. Using a false discovery rate of 0.05, a later analysis showed that 16,951 TCR beta sequences were associated with HLA alleles.

The length of the CDR3 is 17 residues. Regarding this clone: The antigen is not known.

This PCR relied on a set of 60 Vbeta primers and 13 Jbeta primers. The method was immunoSEQ multiplex PCR; TCRdb's version includes in-frame clones alone and lacks a portion of them. The data hold 160,000 or so clones, with 81% observed a single time. Sequenced: PBMCs. The gene calls are TRBV21-1 and TRBJ2-5; the tabulated D call, TRBD2, remains unverified against the DNA. TRBV21-1 is designated a pseudogene. This receptor was identified in a woman aged 45-65 years in good health and CMV-seronegative. CDR3 in amino acids: CASSSPPAAQLGETQYF. The CDR3 nucleotides read TGTGCCAGCAGCTCCCCCCCGGCGGCCCAACTTGGGGAGACCCAGTACTTC.